This TCR beta chain was profiled in a study of T-cell memory formation after mild COVID-19. The CDR3 loop spans 13 amino acids. J lost 6 bases, V lost 7 bases, and 6 bases had no gene match. CDR1 and CDR2 (germline): MNHEY, SVGAGI. Regarding this clonotype: Its antigen is unidentified.

Overall study findings and caveats: From day 15 to 85, contracting clones were balanced between CD4 and CD8, whereas later expanders leaned toward CD4+. CD8+ contracting clones occupied EMRA, while CD4+ ones occupied mainly CM and EM.

TCR alpha and TCR beta cDNA libraries carrying sample barcodes and UMIs were produced by 5'RACE using constant-segment primers. TCRdb recomputed calls from the 5' RACE reads with MiXCR, one row per CDR3 protein. The sample carries around 80,000 distinct CDR3 sequences, more than 10% recorded once. The rearrangement uses TRBV6-5 and TRBJ2-5; 9 positions agree with TRBD1. Sequencing was performed on PBMCs or a T cell subset sorted from them (not recorded which). This receptor was obtained from a man between 18 and 29 years old who had mild COVID-19 (a few samples of this study predate the infection). Cell type and time point are not known. In DNA form, the CDR3 reads TGTGCCAGCACCCCGGGACAGGGAAAGACCCAGTACTTC. This codes for CASTPGQGKTQYF.